This passage covers 5 T cell receptor beta chains from one sample sequenced in a study of identical twins (dated by TCRdb to the mid-2010s). The protocol used for the library was 5' RACE. Sequencing used an Illumina HiSeq 2000. TCRdb passed the public sequencing reads through fastp at Q25 and MiXCR, retaining productive beta sequences. Every distinct CDR3 protein forms one entry, paired with its most common genes and DNA. Present in this sample are around 95,000 distinct CDR3 sequences, about 6.1% of which were seen just once. About an eighth of the sample lies in the top ten. The sequencing sample was made of memory T cells sorted from blood. The cell subset or site label corresponds to: CD45RO+ enriched T cells. The receptors were gathered from a woman between 50 and 59 years old in good health.

This clonotype was counted at least ten times. The rearrangement uses TRBV6-4 and TRBJ2-2, with 9 positions matching TRBD1. Looked up from germline, CDR1 is MRHNA and CDR2 is SNTAGT. This CDR3 has 15 residues. V dropped 5 bases and J dropped 6; count of bases not matched to a gene: 7. The CDR3 region is CASSPRTGEAGELFF. Written as DNA, the CDR3 is TGTGCCAGCAGTCCAAGGACAGGGGAGGCCGGGGAGCTGTTTTTT.

This clonotype was detected ten times or more. The rearrangement uses TRBV29-1 and TRBJ2-5; 7 bases align to TRBD2. This CDR3 comprises 12 residues. Trimming took 6 bases from V and 5 from J; bases not matched to a gene: 6. Germline V gene sequence: CDR1 SQVTM, CDR2 ANQGSEA. Here the CDR3 DNA reads TGCAGCGTCGGGGAGGGATCGGAGACCCAGTACTTC. Protein product: CSVGEGSETQYF.

This clonotype was picked up many times. The chain's CDR3 is CASSIGTDTGELFF. In DNA, the CDR3 is TGCGCCAGCAGCATTGGGACGGATACCGGGGAGCTGTTTTTT. The V gene is TRBV5-1, the J gene TRBJ2-2; either TRBD1 or TRBD2 may fit D (5 bases each). The CDR3 has 14 residues. Germline V gives CDR1 SGHRS, CDR2 YFSETQ. Between the trimmed V and J ends, which lost 4 bases and 5 bases, there was a span of 12 bases.

This clonotype was seen more than once but under ten times. The gene calls are TRBV19 and TRBJ2-5, with D perhaps TRBD1 or TRBD2 (5 bases each). CDR1 and CDR2 (germline): LNHDA, SQIVND (reference sequence). Trimming removed 10 bases at V and 2 bases at J, with 20 bases between. The CDR3 sequence is 15 residues long. CDR3 in DNA: TGTGCCACAGACGACGGGGCCGTAAGGCAAGAGACCCAGTACTTC. It yields the protein CATDDGAVRQETQYF.

In its sample, this clonotype was seen a few times. The V and J genes are TRBV12-3 or TRBV12-4 and TRBJ2-7; D is unresolved. The CDR3 is made up of 12 amino acids. V lost 3 bases and J lost 5, with 8 bases in between. CDR3 sequence: CASSFEVHEQYF. For the CDR3, the DNA is TGTGCCAGCAGTTTTGAGGTCCACGAGCAGTACTTC.